These 15 T cell receptor beta chains share one sample of origin, sequenced in a study of cytomegalovirus exposure and HLA in healthy donors. Primers for the PCR totalled 60 Vbeta and 13 Jbeta. The method was immunoSEQ multiplex PCR; TCRdb's version includes in-frame clones alone and lacks a portion of them. The data hold some 120,000 clones, with more than 60% observed a single time. The source material was PBMCs. The receptors come from a woman aged 40 to 55 in good health and CMV-seronegative.

The count of this clone is one. This chain joins TRBV6-6 and TRBJ1-4; 11 bases are shared with TRBD1. This CDR3 contains 15 residues. With V trimmed by 10 bases and J by 7 bases, 11 bases remained unmatched. CDR1 MNHNY and CDR2 SVGAGI come from the germline V gene (reference sequence). CDR3 in amino acids: CATHPMGQGVEKLFF. CDR3 bases: TGTGCCACCCACCCCATGGGACAGGGGGTTGAAAAACTGTTTTTT.

This chain uses TRBV2 with TRBJ2-1; 9 nucleotides line up with TRBD1. The CDR3 loop spans 13 amino acids. The germline gives CDR1 SNHLY, CDR2 FYNNEI. After removal of 9 bases from V and 11 bases from J, the junction contained 11 bases not matched to a gene. The CDR3 bases are TGTGCCAGTAGAGCCCGGGACAGGGAACAGCAGTTCTTC. Protein sequence: CASRARDREQQFF.

The chain has TRBV6-5 and TRBJ2-5; TRBD1 aligns across 10 bases. With the DNA end fitting TRBJ2-7 better, the J assignment may be wrong. The CDR3 has 14 residues. Germline CDR1 MNHEY, CDR2 SVGAGI. CDR3 region: CASSYRTGGYEQYF. In nucleotides, the CDR3 is TGTGCCAGCAGTTATCGGACAGGGGGCTACGAGCAGTACTTC.

The chain joins TRBV5-1 to TRBJ2-1; 8 bases fit TRBD2. CDR1 and CDR2 (germline): SGHRS, YFSETQ. V shed 2 bases, J shed 3 bases, and the junction held 7 bases outside the gene matches. The CDR3 loop spans 16 amino acids. DNA of the CDR3: TGCGCCAGCAGCTTAATACCGGGGGGGGGCTACAATGAGCAGTTCTTC. It translates to CASSLIPGGGYNEQFF.

The chain is built from TRBV27 and TRBJ2-1, with 12 nucleotides matching TRBD2. CDR1 and CDR2 (germline): MNHEY, SMNVEV (reference sequence). With V trimmed by 5 bases and J by 2 bases, 16 bases remained unmatched. CDR3 length: 20 residues. The CDR3 coding sequence is TGTGCCAGCAGTCCTCGTGCTAGCGGGGGGGCCCGGGTCACCTACAATGAGCAGTTCTTC. It yields the protein CASSPRASGGARVTYNEQFF.

CDR3 nucleotide sequence: TGTGCCAGCAGCCCCGGGACAGGCTTAGGCTACACCTTC. Translation: CASSPGTGLGYTF. This chain joins TRBV7-3 and TRBJ1-2, with TRBD1 matching 8 bases. V gave up 5 bases and J gave up 8 bases; unmatched junction bases: 7. The CDR3 runs 13 residues. CDR1 is SGHTA and CDR2 is FQGTGA in the germline V gene.

V usage is TRBV11-1 and J usage is TRBJ2-3; 11 nucleotides line up with TRBD2. V lost 1 base to trimming and J lost 6 bases; unmatched junction nucleotides: 9. The CDR3 totals 17 residues. Germline CDR1 and CDR2: SGHAT and FQDESV (reference sequence). CDR3 sequence (DNA): TGTGCCAGCAGCTTAGTTAGCGGGAGGGCCATGGGTGATACGCAGTATTTT. It codes for CASSLVSGRAMGDTQYF.

The chain links TRBV2 to TRBJ1-3; tentative D call: TRBD1 (6 bases). The germline V and J ends were trimmed by 5 bases and 0 bases, with 11 bases remaining between them. This CDR3 comprises 15 residues. Per the germline V gene, CDR1 is SNHLY and CDR2 is FYNNEI. The CDR3 nucleotides are TGTGCCAGCAGTACCCAGGGGATCTCTGGAAACACCATATATTTT. This translates into CASSTQGISGNTIYF.

This clone was seen a single time. The chain joins TRBV11-2 to TRBJ2-2; possible D gene TRBD1, 5 bases. Germline loops: CDR1 SGHAT, CDR2 FQNNGV. The CDR3 is made up of 15 amino acids. Deletions cut 2 bases from V and 0 bases from J, with 7 bases between. CDR3 in amino acids: CASSLLGPNTGELFF. In DNA form, the CDR3 reads TGTGCCAGCAGCTTACTGGGGCCGAACACCGGGGAGCTGTTTTTT.

The chain employs TRBV5-1 and TRBJ2-5, with 7 bases aligning to TRBD2. Trimming at V came to 4 bases and at J to 1 base, leaving 4 bases not matched to a gene. The CDR3 is 14 residues long. Looked up from germline, CDR1 is SGHRS and CDR2 is YFSETQ. The CDR3 DNA is TGCGCCAGCAGCGCCGGGAGGACCCAAGAGACCCAGTACTTC. The encoded protein is CASSAGRTQETQYF.

The rearrangement uses TRBV12-5 and TRBJ1-4, with D perhaps matching TRBD1 (6 bases). Trimming pared 1 base from V and 2 bases from J, leaving 8 bases between. Germline values: CDR1 LGHNT, CDR2 FRNRAP. The CDR3 is 15 amino acids. The CDR3 nucleotides read TGTGCTAGTGGTTTGGGCGACAGGACTAATGAAAAACTGTTTTTT. Translated, it gives CASGLGDRTNEKLFF.

V gene TRBV7-9 combines with J gene TRBJ2-6; 9 bases align to TRBD1. From germline, CDR1 is SEHNR and CDR2 FQNEAQ (reference sequence). The trim removed 5 bases at V and 2 bases at J, leaving 4 bases unmatched. The CDR3 covers 16 residues. The CDR3 loop is CASSGTGGAGANVLTF. The CDR3 bases are TGTGCCAGCAGCGGAACAGGGGGCGCTGGGGCCAACGTCCTGACTTTC.

The chain combines TRBV7-8 with TRBJ2-1; 10 bases line up with TRBD2. The CDR3 totals 19 residues. The junction had 18 bases not matched to a gene; V was cut back by 5 bases and J by 5 bases. CDR1 and CDR2 (germline): SGHVS, FQNEAQ. CDR3 amino acids: CASSPLGGLAGVTNNEQFF. CDR3 nucleotide sequence: TGTGCCAGCAGCCCCCTCGGGGGTCTAGCGGGAGTTACTAACAATGAGCAGTTCTTC.

The DNA for the CDR3 is TGTGCCAGCAGCCCTGCAAGGGGTCAGCGATATGGCTACACCTTC. Protein sequence: CASSPARGQRYGYTF. V is TRBV5-6 and J is TRBJ1-2, with D perhaps matching TRBD1 (5 bases). The germline gives CDR1 SGHDT, CDR2 YYEEEE. V dropped 4 bases and J dropped 5 bases, with 18 bases sitting between them. The CDR3 sequence is 15 residues long.

The chain is built from TRBV2 and TRBJ2-5; D is uncertain. V lost 4 bases and J lost 3, with 9 bases in between. Germline-derived CDR1 and CDR2 are SNHLY and FYNNEI. The CDR3 totals 13 residues. The CDR3 spells CASSVNRKETQYF. The DNA of the CDR3 is TGTGCCAGCAGTGTAAATCGTAAAGAGACCCAGTACTTC.